What follows are 23 T cell receptor beta chains derived from one specimen sequenced in a study of blood T cells in healthy people across ages. A J-beta primer mix and a sample-barcoded 5' primer were used in a second PCR of roughly 7 to 12 cycles. Using its own MiXCR run on the 5' RACE reads, TCRdb lists one record per CDR3 protein. Counted here are about 680,000 distinct CDR3 sequences, more than 40% occurring once; the ten biggest clones make up roughly a third. Source material: blood. All receptors come from an older woman in good health.

CDR3 DNA: TGCAGTGCTAGGGTTCCGGAGCGTGGGAATGAGCAGTTCTTC. This codes for CSARVPERGNEQFF. V gene TRBV20-1 combines with J gene TRBJ2-1, with D uncertain. Trimming left V 3 bases short and J 7 bases short, with 16 bases between. The CDR3 consists of 14 residues. CDR1 is DFQATT and CDR2 is SNEGSKA in the germline V gene (reference sequence).

V and J are TRBV14 and TRBJ2-2; 9 positions match TRBD2. V was pared by 0 bases and J by 5 bases, with 13 bases of the junction left unmatched. The CDR3 consists of 19 residues. CDR1 and CDR2 (germline): SGHDN, FVKESK. The CDR3 here is CASSQERPGSLAGTGELFF. The CDR3, as DNA: TGTGCCAGCAGCCAAGAAAGGCCCGGATCCCTAGCGGGGACCGGGGAGCTGTTTTTT.

The rearrangement uses TRBV7-2 and TRBJ2-5, with D possibly being TRBD2 (6 bases). Trimming removed 5 bases from V and 0 bases from J, with 10 bases in between. The CDR3 is 14 residues long. Per germline, CDR1 SGHTA and CDR2 FQGNSA. CDR3 loop: CASSATSYQETQYF. In DNA, the CDR3 is TGTGCCAGCAGCGCAACTAGCTACCAAGAGACCCAGTACTTC.

In its sample, this clonotype was seen a few times. This chain joins TRBV20-1 and TRBJ2-4, with D possibly TRBD2 on 5 matching bases. The J call may be incorrect, as the DNA end agrees better with TRBJ2-7. Per germline, CDR1 DFQATT and CDR2 SNEGSKA (reference sequence). The CDR3 totals 15 residues. CDR3 nucleotides: TGCAGTGCTAGAGATTTTAACAGAGGGCAGTACGAGCAGTACTTC. Amino acid sequence: CSARDFNRGQYEQYF.

CDR3 region: CASSPSHYEQYF. The DNA for the CDR3 is TGTGCCAGCAGCCCGAGTCATTACGAGCAGTACTTC. The V call is TRBV7-2, the J call TRBJ2-7, with D hard to call. V was trimmed by 5 bases and J by 4 bases, leaving 9 bases between them. Germline V gives CDR1 SGHTA, CDR2 FQGNSA. This CDR3 comprises 12 residues.

DNA for the CDR3: TGTGCCAGCAGACCGGACAGGGGGAAGACCCAGTACTTC. Protein sequence: CASRPDRGKTQYF. V and J are TRBV2 and TRBJ2-7; TRBD1 matches 10 bases. The end of the DNA is better explained by TRBJ2-5, so the J call may be wrong. Germline-derived CDR1 and CDR2 are SNHLY and FYNNEI. This CDR3 is built from 13 residues.

J is TRBJ2-7 and V is TRBV7-9; 8 bases agree with TRBD2. The V gene's germline CDR1 is SEHNR and CDR2 FQNEAQ (reference sequence). This CDR3 is built from 16 residues. Losses at the gene ends were 4 bases for V and 0 bases for J; bases not matched to a gene: 8. The CDR3 bases are TGTGCCAGCAGCTCCCACCGCGGGAGGTCCTCCTACGAGCAGTACTTC. Amino acids: CASSSHRGRSSYEQYF.

The genes are TRBV29-1 and TRBJ1-2; D not certain. Germline lookup yields CDR1 SQVTM and CDR2 ANQGSEA. This CDR3 is 11 amino acids long. V lost 7 bases and J 4 bases, leaving 10 bases between the germline ends. The CDR3 coding sequence is TGCAGCGCCGGATTAGGCTATGGCTACACCTTC. Translated, it gives CSAGLGYGYTF.

The chain joins TRBV27 to TRBJ2-1, with 7 bases that match TRBD2. V was pared by 3 bases and J by 8 bases, with 13 bases of the junction left unmatched. Germline CDR1 is MNHEY and CDR2 is SMNVEV (reference sequence). The CDR3 extends over 16 amino acids. The CDR3 is CASSFPGTIPTHEQFF. The CDR3 bases are TGTGCCAGCAGTTTCCCAGGGACTATCCCGACACATGAGCAGTTCTTC.

To note about this clonotype: The junction does not match germline at one end; this may be a read error. CDR3 protein: CASSYTTALYNEQFF. The CDR3 DNA follows: TGCGCCAGCAGTTACACCACGGCCCTCTACAATGAGCAGTTCTTC. The J gene is TRBJ2-1, the V gene TRBV6-5, with no clear D. Germline-derived CDR1 and CDR2 are MNHEY and SVGAGI. The CDR3 runs 15 residues.

J is TRBJ2-1 and V is TRBV6-1; D might be TRBD1 (7 bases). CDR1 is MNHNS, CDR2 SASEGT, per germline. CDR3 size: 14 residues. Between the trimmed V and J ends, which lost 2 bases and 3 bases, there was a span of 8 bases. The CDR3 sequence: CASSEQGGYNEQFF. CDR3 bases: TGTGCCAGCAGTGAACAGGGGGGCTACAATGAGCAGTTCTTC.

The rearrangement links TRBV29-1 to TRBJ1-2; D not certain. Germline CDR1 SQVTM, CDR2 ANQGSEA. The CDR3 covers 11 residues. With 6 bases removed from V and 3 bases from J, the gap between germline ends came to 8 bases. The CDR3 bases are TGCAGCGTCTTGGAGGACTATGGCTACACCTTC. It specifies CSVLEDYGYTF.

CDR3 bases: TGTGCCAGCAGCTCCGGGGCAGAGGGATATGGCTACACCTTC. Residues: CASSSGAEGYGYTF. The V call is TRBV28, the J call TRBJ1-2; TRBD1 is a possible D gene (5 bases). The CDR3 sequence is 14 residues long. Germline values: CDR1 MDHEN, CDR2 SYDVKM. The germline V and J ends were trimmed by 6 bases and 5 bases, with 16 bases remaining between them.

This clonotype was observed a single time. The chain combines TRBV27 with TRBJ2-5, with 7 bases fitting TRBD2. V shed 8 bases, J shed 0 bases, and the junction held 12 bases outside the gene matches. The germline V gene encodes CDR1 MNHEY and CDR2 SMNVEV (reference sequence). CDR3 length: 16 residues. The CDR3 region is CASRPGGGPYQETQYF. The CDR3 DNA is TGTGCCAGCCGACCCGGCGGGGGTCCGTACCAAGAGACCCAGTACTTC.

The chain joins TRBV7-2 to TRBJ1-1, with D possibly being TRBD1 (6 bases). V lost 8 bases and J lost 11, with 21 bases in between. CDR1 SGHTA and CDR2 FQGNSA come from the germline V gene. The CDR3 extends over 13 amino acids. The CDR3: CASGPQQGNGAFF. In DNA, the CDR3 is TGTGCCAGCGGCCCCCAACAGGGAAATGGGGCTTTCTTT. Full variable domain (rest looked up from reference TRBV7-2 and TRBJ1-1): GAGVSQSPSNKVTEKGKDVELRCDPISGHTALYWYRQSLGQGLEFLIYFQGNSAPDKSGLPSDRFSAERTGGSVSTLTIQRTQQEDSAVYLCASGPQQGNGAFFGQGTRLTVV.

This clonotype has more than one count but fewer than ten. J is TRBJ2-5 and V is TRBV9; TRBD1 or TRBD2 may be the D gene (7 bases each). Trimming stripped 4 bases from V and 11 bases from J, with 18 bases between. There are 13 residues in the CDR3. Germline loops: CDR1 SGDLS, CDR2 YYNGEE. The DNA of the CDR3 is TGTGCCAGCAGCCGTACAGGGGAGGGGGAGCAGTACTTC. It specifies CASSRTGEGEQYF.

The chain recombines TRBV4-3 with TRBJ2-3; D may match TRBD1 or TRBD2 (5 bases each). V lost 0 bases and J lost 9, with 10 bases in between. The germline CDR1 and CDR2 sequences are LGHNA and YSLEER. The CDR3 length is 13 residues. The CDR3 loop is CASSQEGTNTQYF. The CDR3 DNA sequence: TGCGCCAGCAGCCAAGAAGGGACGAACACGCAGTATTTT.

Of note for this clonotype: Germline and junction disagree at one end, which may indicate a read error. V is TRBV28 and J is TRBJ2-7; TRBD1 matches at 12 bases. The CDR3 sequence is 15 residues long. Germline V gene sequence: CDR1 MDHEN, CDR2 SYDVKM. The CDR3 sequence is CTSSLWDRGPHEQYF. In nucleotides, the CDR3 is TGTACCAGCAGTTTATGGGACAGGGGGCCTCACGAGCAGTACTTC.

This clonotype occurred once. The chain joins TRBV20-1 to TRBJ1-4; maybe TRBD1 (6 bases). The length of the CDR3 is 14 residues. CDR1 and CDR2 (germline): DFQATT, SNEGSKA (reference sequence). The V gene lost 6 bases and the J gene lost 2 bases, with 13 bases spanning the gap. The DNA for the CDR3 is TGCAGTGCCTATACAGGGACGACTAATGAAAAACTGTTTTTT. Translated: CSAYTGTTNEKLFF.

This clonotype was counted a few times. This chain links TRBV7-8 with TRBJ2-3; 7 bases agree with TRBD2. V lost 5 bases to trimming and J lost 2 bases; unmatched junction nucleotides: 22. CDR1 and CDR2 (germline): SGHVS, FQNEAQ. CDR3 length: 20 amino acids. CDR3 sequence: CASSTRGLDGYPSITDTQYF. The CDR3 DNA is TGTGCCAGCAGCACACGAGGACTAGACGGTTACCCTTCAATCACAGATACGCAGTATTTT.

The chain links TRBV4-3 to TRBJ2-7; D perhaps matches TRBD1 (5 bases). The CDR3 length is 16 residues. Trimming took off 0 bases at V and 3 bases at J, with 15 bases between the two ends. Looked up from germline, CDR1 is LGHNA and CDR2 is YSLEER. The CDR3 region has the DNA TGCGCCAGCAGCCAAGACCTGCCCACAGGCGACTACGAGCAGTACTTC. Amino acids: CASSQDLPTGDYEQYF.

The chain is built from TRBV6-1 and TRBJ2-4; D is ambiguous. The J call may be in error: the DNA end matches TRBJ2-5 better. The CDR3 covers 12 residues. Germline V lookup: CDR1 MNHNS, CDR2 SASEGT. The CDR3 DNA is TGTGCCAGCACCCTAGTGGGGGAGACCCAGTACTTC. Translation gives CASTLVGETQYF.

The rearrangement uses TRBV28 and TRBJ1-2; D not resolved. The V end was cut by 2 bases, the J end by 2 bases, with 9 bases between. The germline V gene encodes CDR1 MDHEN and CDR2 SYDVKM. The CDR3 extends over 14 amino acids. CDR3 in amino acids: CASSLRPANYGYTF. The CDR3 bases are TGTGCCAGCAGTTTAAGGCCGGCGAACTATGGCTACACCTTC.